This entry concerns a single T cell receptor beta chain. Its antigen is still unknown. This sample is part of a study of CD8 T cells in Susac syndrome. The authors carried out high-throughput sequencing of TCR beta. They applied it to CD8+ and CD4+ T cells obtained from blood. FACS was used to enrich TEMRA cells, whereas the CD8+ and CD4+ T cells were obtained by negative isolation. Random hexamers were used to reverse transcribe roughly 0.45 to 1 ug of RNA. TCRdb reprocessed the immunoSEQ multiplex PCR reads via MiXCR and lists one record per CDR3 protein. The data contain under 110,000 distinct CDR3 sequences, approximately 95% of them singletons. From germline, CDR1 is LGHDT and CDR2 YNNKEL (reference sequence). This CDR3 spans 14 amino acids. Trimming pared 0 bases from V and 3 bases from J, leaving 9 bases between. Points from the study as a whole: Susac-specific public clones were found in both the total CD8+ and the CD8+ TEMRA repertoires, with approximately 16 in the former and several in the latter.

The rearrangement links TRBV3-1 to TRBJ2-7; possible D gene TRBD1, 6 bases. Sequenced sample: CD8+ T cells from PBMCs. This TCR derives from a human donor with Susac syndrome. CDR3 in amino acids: CASSQDQGHYEQYF. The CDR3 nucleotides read TGTGCCAGCAGCCAAGATCAGGGACACTACGAGCAGTACTTC.